This is a list of T cell receptor beta chains from one sample in a study of neoadjuvant nivolumab and ipilimumab in lung cancer. The repertoire was sequenced with immunoSEQ multiplex PCR; TCRdb's copy has only in-frame clones and lacks some. The sample consists of 6,500 to 8,500 clones, about 85% of them appearing once. The sample here was tumor tissue, taken after neoadjuvant nivolumab, alone or with ipilimumab, at or shortly before surgery. Receptors were obtained from an adult with non-small cell lung cancer. Each CDR3 is given with its conserved first and last residue. A D gene is named only where the DNA matches it firmly. Clone sizes are given selectively: once, few, many, or a class where the clone is expanded.

V	size	D	J	DNA	CDR3
TRBV7-9	NA	NA	TRBJ1-5	TGTGCCAGCAGCTTAGGGACAGCATATAGCAATCAGCCCCAGCATTTT	CASSLGTAYSNQPQHF
TRBV29-1	NA	TRBD2	TRBJ2-2	TGCAGCGCCCGACCTCTTGGGGGGGGTGATGCCGGGGAGCTGTTTTTT	CSARPLGGGDAGELFF
TRBV5-4	NA	NA	TRBJ2-1	TGTGCCAGCAGCTCCGCAGTCTACAATGAGCAGTTCTTC	CASSSAVYNEQFF
TRBV7-9	NA	NA	TRBJ1-2	TGTGCCAGCAGCTTAGCTGGGGGTGGCTACACCTTC	CASSLAGGGYTF
TRBV5-1	NA	NA	TRBJ1-1	TGCGCCAGCAGTTTCGCCGGGACGGGGAACACTGAAGCTTTCTTT	CASSFAGTGNTEAFF
TRBV6-6	few	TRBD1	TRBJ2-7	TGTGCCAGCAGTTACCAACAGGGGACCTACGAGCAGTACTTC	CASSYQQGTYEQYF
TRBV15	NA	TRBD2	TRBJ2-3	TGTGCCACCAGCACTGTACGGGAGGACACCTTACAGTCAGATACGCAGTATTTT	CATSTVREDTLQSDTQYF
TRBV5-1	NA	NA	TRBJ1-2	TGCGCCAGCAGCCGGAATCAGGACAGTACCTATGGCTACACCTTC	CASSRNQDSTYGYTF
TRBV19	once	NA	TRBJ2-3	TGTGCCACCCGGGGGGCCCGAGTCACAGATACGCAGTATTTT	CATRGARVTDTQYF
TRBV18	NA	NA	TRBJ1-1	TGTGCCAGCTCTCGCAGGGGCGGGACTGAAGCTTTCTTT	CASSRRGGTEAFF
TRBV5-1	NA	TRBD2	TRBJ2-5	TGCGCCAGCAGAACCGGGACTAGCGGGGGTGAGACCCAGTACTTC	CASRTGTSGGETQYF